The 25 T cell receptor beta chains given below trace back to one sample, sequenced in a study of blood T cell repertoires in COVID-19. Here immunoSEQ multiplex PCR was the method, and the copy in TCRdb shows in-frame clones only, minus some. The sample lists tens of thousands of clones; about four fifths were seen once. Source material: peripheral blood. Receptors were obtained from a man aged 55 to 70 with COVID-19, enrolled during active disease.

V usage is TRBV9 and J usage is TRBJ2-7; D is undetermined. Germline loops: CDR1 SGDLS, CDR2 YYNGEE. Trimming took 0 bases from V and 4 from J, leaving 8 bases between them. This CDR3 is 13 amino acids long. CDR3: CASSVGAGYEQYF. The DNA of the CDR3 is TGTGCCAGCAGCGTAGGGGCAGGTTACGAGCAGTACTTC.

J is TRBJ2-5 and V is TRBV5-4; 10 nucleotides align to TRBD2. Germline CDR1 is SGHNT and CDR2 is YYREEE (reference sequence). Unmatched junction bases numbered 3, after V lost 0 bases and J lost 4 bases. The length of the CDR3 is 15 residues. For the CDR3, the DNA is TGTGCCAGCAGCTTGGAAGCGGGGGGGCTAGAGACCCAGTACTTC. As protein: CASSLEAGGLETQYF.

The rearrangement joins TRBV10-2 to TRBJ2-2; TRBD2 matches at 7 bases. The CDR3 sequence is 16 residues long. V lost 8 bases and J lost 4; bases outside the gene matches: 13. Per the germline V gene, CDR1 is WSHSY and CDR2 is SAAADI. CDR3 protein: CASGRVPGRATGELFF. The CDR3 DNA sequence: TGCGCCAGCGGGAGGGTCCCAGGGAGGGCCACCGGGGAGCTGTTTTTT.

This clone has a handful of counts. The gene calls are TRBV7-2 and TRBJ1-5; 7 positions match TRBD1. With V trimmed by 5 bases and J by 7 bases, 5 bases remained unmatched. The germline gives CDR1 SGHTA, CDR2 FQGNSA. This CDR3 has 13 amino acids. Here the CDR3 reads CASSPQGDQPQHF. The CDR3 nucleotides read TGTGCCAGCAGCCCTCAGGGGGACCAGCCCCAGCATTTT.

This rearrangement joins TRBV7-9 to TRBJ2-5; 8 nucleotides agree with TRBD1. Germline assignment: CDR1 SEHNR and CDR2 FQNEAQ (reference sequence). The CDR3 spans 13 residues. After removal of 7 bases from V and 5 bases from J, the junction contained 6 bases not matched to a gene. The CDR3 DNA sequence: TGTGCCAGCACCAGGACAGGGTTGGAGACCCAGTACTTC. Its translation: CASTRTGLETQYF.

The chain employs TRBV6-6 and TRBJ2-7; TRBD2 might be the D (6 bases). This CDR3 has 16 residues. Deletions cut 0 bases from V and 0 bases from J, with 12 bases between. Germline CDR1 is MNHNY and CDR2 is SVGAGI (reference sequence). CDR3 in amino acids: CASSYSPRDPSYEQYF. The CDR3 DNA follows: TGTGCCAGCAGTTACTCCCCGCGGGACCCCTCCTACGAGCAGTACTTC.

The chain recombines TRBV5-1 with TRBJ2-5, with TRBD2 identical over 14 bases. Germline V lookup: CDR1 SGHRS, CDR2 YFSETQ. CDR3 length: 16 residues. Losses at the gene ends were 0 bases for V and 6 bases for J; bases not matched to a gene: 4. This chain's CDR3 is CASSLGTSGGHKTQYF. DNA of the CDR3: TGCGCCAGCAGCTTGGGGACTAGCGGGGGGCATAAGACCCAGTACTTC.

The sample holds one count of this clone. The genes are TRBV28 and TRBJ1-2, with a possible D match to TRBD1 (5 bases). The ends were cut back, 5 bases at V and 0 bases at J, with 7 bases in the middle. Germline CDR1 and CDR2: MDHEN and SYDVKM. This CDR3 spans 13 amino acids. The CDR3 DNA follows: TGTGCCAGCAGTAGGACAACTAACTATGGCTACACCTTC. Its protein is CASSRTTNYGYTF.

The chain links TRBV29-1 to TRBJ1-1; D gene ambiguous. This CDR3 contains 12 residues. The V and J ends lost 7 bases and 1 base respectively, with 10 bases between them. Germline V gene data show CDR1 as SQVTM and CDR2 as ANQGSEA. CDR3 protein: CSERARNTEAFF. Written as DNA, the CDR3 is TGCAGCGAAAGAGCGAGGAACACTGAAGCTTTCTTT.

The rearrangement uses TRBV2 and TRBJ1-1, with unresolved D. This CDR3 contains 15 residues. The germline V and J ends were trimmed by 4 bases and 1 base, with 13 bases remaining between them. In germline, CDR1 is SNHLY, CDR2 FYNNEI. The CDR3 spells CASSVMSIQNTEAFF. CDR3 coding DNA: TGTGCCAGCAGTGTAATGTCAATACAGAACACTGAAGCTTTCTTT.

The chain carries TRBV11-3 and TRBJ2-1; D is uncertain. The germline V gene has CDR1 SGHNT and CDR2 YENEEA. V lost 5 bases and J 5 bases, leaving 4 bases between the germline ends. The CDR3 is 11 residues long. CDR3 in amino acids: CASSLDNEQFF. The CDR3 nucleotides are TGTGCCAGCAGCCTCGACAATGAGCAGTTCTTC.

The chain carries TRBV6-1 and TRBJ2-7; TRBD1 matches at 7 bases. CDR1 MNHNS and CDR2 SASEGT come from the germline V gene. V gave up 2 bases and J gave up 5 bases; unmatched junction bases: 6. The CDR3 totals 14 residues. The CDR3 reads CASSEIGGPDEQYF. In DNA form, the CDR3 reads TGTGCCAGCAGTGAAATAGGGGGCCCAGACGAGCAGTACTTC.

In its sample, this clone was seen many times. V and J are TRBV7-9 and TRBJ2-2; TRBD2 agrees at 12 bases. V lost 10 bases, J lost 7 bases, and 10 bases stayed unmatched. CDR1 is SEHNR, CDR2 FQNEAQ, per germline (reference sequence). CDR3 length: 15 residues. In DNA, the CDR3 is TGTGCCATCCCTAACCAGGGACTAGCGGGCGGGGAGCTGTTTTTT. Translated: CAIPNQGLAGGELFF.

The chain carries TRBV7-6 and TRBJ2-2; weak D call: TRBD2 (6 bases). CDR1 and CDR2 (germline): SGHVS, FNYEAQ. The CDR3 runs 13 residues. V lost 3 bases, J lost 5 bases, and 7 bases lay in between. The CDR3 loop reads CASSFGGTGELFF. CDR3 bases: TGTGCCAGCAGCTTCGGGGGTACCGGGGAGCTGTTTTTT.

V usage is TRBV7-3 and J usage is TRBJ1-5; D unclear. The germline V gene encodes CDR1 SGHTA and CDR2 FQGTGA. The CDR3 contains 13 residues. Trimming took off 2 bases at V and 9 bases at J, with 11 bases between the two ends. The CDR3 region is CASSLGRSAPQHF. As DNA, the CDR3 is TGTGCCAGCAGCTTAGGCAGGTCGGCGCCCCAGCATTTT.

This sequence joins TRBV7-6 and TRBJ2-2, with D possibly TRBD2 on 6 matching bases. CDR1 is SGHVS, CDR2 FNYEAQ, per germline. Trimming took off 1 base at V and 2 bases at J, with 11 bases between the two ends. The CDR3 totals 16 residues. The CDR3 sequence is CASSLDRAGNTGELFF. In nucleotides, the CDR3 is TGTGCCAGCAGCTTAGACCGGGCGGGAAACACCGGGGAGCTGTTTTTT.

The chain has TRBV5-6 and TRBJ2-5; tentatively, D is TRBD2 (6 bases). Looked up from germline, CDR1 is SGHDT and CDR2 is YYEEEE. The CDR3 loop spans 14 amino acids. V gave up 2 bases and J gave up 5 bases, with 13 bases separating them. The CDR3 sequence: CASSLAGLGETQYF. The CDR3 DNA follows: TGTGCCAGCAGCTTAGCGGGCTTGGGGGAGACCCAGTACTTC.

This clone was seen just once. The V call is TRBV2, the J call TRBJ2-1, with 7 bases matching TRBD2. Trimming cost V 6 bases and J 6 bases; bases outside gene matches: 11. The CDR3 contains 15 residues. Germline CDR1 is SNHLY and CDR2 is FYNNEI. CDR3 region: CASRKRPGLSNEQFF. The CDR3 DNA is TGTGCCAGCAGAAAAAGACCGGGACTATCCAATGAGCAGTTCTTC. Looking up the rest from reference TRBV2 and TRBJ2-1 gives the full variable domain: EPEVTQTPSHQVTQMGQEVILRCVPISNHLYFYWYRQILGQKVEFLVSFYNNEISEKSEIFDDQFSVERPDGSNFTLKIRSTKLEDSAMYFCASRKRPGLSNEQFFGPGTRLTVL.

This clone is a singleton in its sample. The chain uses TRBV5-5 and TRBJ1-6; no reliable D call. The V end was cut by 2 bases, the J end by 7 bases, with 16 bases between. The germline gives CDR1 SGHKS, CDR2 YYEKEE (reference sequence). This CDR3 contains 16 residues. This CDR3 reads CASSFWVGATNSPLHF. The CDR3 DNA reads TGTGCCAGCAGCTTCTGGGTTGGTGCGACAAATTCACCCCTCCACTTT.

This clone appeared many times. The rearrangement links TRBV7-2 to TRBJ2-1, with 11 bases aligning to TRBD2. The V gene end was trimmed by 5 bases and the J gene end by 7 bases; junction bases not matched to a gene: 13. The CDR3 runs 17 residues. CDR1 and CDR2 from the germline V gene are SGHTA and FQGNSA. CDR3 nucleotide sequence: TGTGCCAGCAGCCTGTTGGTCGGGCTAGCGGGGGGTAATGAGCAGTTCTTC. It translates to CASSLLVGLAGGNEQFF.

The chain links TRBV23-1 to TRBJ2-5, with 11 bases that match TRBD2. TRBV23-1 is an open reading frame, and its role is uncertain. J lost 3 bases, V lost 2 bases, and 11 bases had no gene match. The length of the CDR3 is 18 residues. CDR3 DNA sequence: TGCGCCAGCAGTCAAGGGGCAGGCACTAGCGGGGGTAAAGAGACCCAGTACTTC. Translated, it gives CASSQGAGTSGGKETQYF.

The gene calls are TRBV10-3 and TRBJ1-1; D possibly corresponds to TRBD1 (5 bases). The germline gives CDR1 ENHRY, CDR2 SYGVKD. The CDR3 runs 12 residues. Trimming removed 2 bases at V and 10 bases at J, with 11 bases between. The CDR3 DNA reads as TGTGCCATCAGTGAGCCGCAGGGTAGAGCTTTCTTT. It yields the protein CAISEPQGRAFF.

This clone showed up just once. The chain couples TRBV4-1 to TRBJ2-1; D possibly corresponds to TRBD1 (5 bases). Deletions cut 2 bases from V and 10 bases from J, with 9 bases between. CDR1 and CDR2 (germline): MGHRA, YSYEKL. This CDR3 has 12 amino acids. The CDR3: CASSQIRQEQFF. In DNA form, the CDR3 reads TGCGCCAGCAGCCAAATCCGACAGGAGCAGTTCTTC.

The V gene is TRBV19, the J gene TRBJ2-7, with D uncertain. There are 14 residues in the CDR3. Trimming cost V 3 bases and J 2 bases, with 11 bases left between them. The germline V gene has CDR1 LNHDA and CDR2 SQIVND (reference sequence). The DNA of the CDR3 is TGTGCCAGTAGTATTCAGAACGTCGCCTACGAGCAGTACTTC. Translating it yields CASSIQNVAYEQYF. The full variable domain, its missing parts supplied by reference TRBV19 and TRBJ2-7, is DGGITQSPKYLFRKEGQNVTLSCEQNLNHDAMYWYRQDPGQGLRLIYYSQIVNDFQKGDIAEGYSVSREKKESFPLTVTSAQKNPTAFYLCASSIQNVAYEQYFGPGTRLTVT.

This clone occurred a few times. This chain connects TRBV4-1 to TRBJ2-2; 13 bases line up with TRBD2. V trimming: 1 base; J trimming: 2 bases; junction bases outside the gene matches: 4. CDR1 and CDR2 from the germline V gene are MGHRA and YSYEKL. There are 18 residues in the CDR3. CDR3 region: CASSQGGLAGSNTGELFF. The CDR3 DNA is TGCGCCAGCAGCCAAGGGGGACTAGCGGGAAGTAACACCGGGGAGCTGTTTTTT.